These 23 T cell receptor beta chains were sequenced from one sample in a study of T cell repertoires in cytomegalovirus infection. TCRdb re-called the reads with MiXCR, one entry per CDR3 protein. The sample shows 200,000 to 250,000 distinct CDR3 sequences, roughly 22% of them seen only once. Sequencing was performed on CD8+ T cells from PBMCs. The receptors here all came from a human donor in good health (CMV status not recorded). Some clones in this sample may be carry-over from other donors' samples.

In this sample, this clonotype turned up a few times. The chain combines TRBV5-1 with TRBJ1-1; D is unresolved. Trimming stripped 3 bases from V and 3 bases from J, with 12 bases between. The germline V gene encodes CDR1 SGHRS and CDR2 YFSETQ. This CDR3 has 14 amino acids. CDR3 loop: CASSSTTQDTEAFF. CDR3 in DNA: TGCGCCAGCAGCTCCACGACCCAGGACACTGAAGCTTTCTTT.

This clonotype was recorded many times. The chain joins TRBV10-3 to TRBJ1-2, with D possibly TRBD1 on 5 matching bases. The germline gives CDR1 ENHRY, CDR2 SYGVKD. The CDR3 sequence is 14 residues long. V lost 3 bases and J 8 bases, leaving 16 bases between the germline ends. The CDR3: CAISEEGFSLGYTF. The CDR3 DNA is TGTGCCATCAGTGAAGAGGGGTTCTCTCTAGGCTACACCTTC.

The table lists this clonotype with many counts. The chain employs TRBV7-3 and TRBJ2-5, with D possibly matching TRBD2 (6 bases). Per the germline V gene, CDR1 is SGHTA and CDR2 is FQGTGA. The ends were cut back, 0 bases at V and 2 bases at J, with 10 bases in the middle. The CDR3 has 15 amino acids. CDR3: CASSLTGGGQETQYF. For the CDR3, the DNA is TGTGCCAGCAGCTTAACGGGGGGAGGACAAGAGACCCAGTACTTC.

This clonotype was picked up many times. The chain is built from TRBV2 and TRBJ2-2; 10 bases agree with TRBD2. The CDR3 has 15 residues. The trim removed 6 bases at V and 1 base at J, leaving 2 bases unmatched. From germline, CDR1 is SNHLY and CDR2 FYNNEI. The CDR3 reads CASSPSGGNTGELFF. The CDR3 bases are TGTGCCAGCAGCCCTAGCGGGGGGAACACCGGGGAGCTGTTTTTT.

This clonotype came up many times. The V and J genes are TRBV7-8 and TRBJ2-7, with 10 bases fitting TRBD1. This CDR3 contains 15 residues. V dropped 5 bases and J dropped 1; count of bases not matched to a gene: 5. CDR1 and CDR2 (germline): SGHVS, FQNEAQ. CDR3: CASSLTGGASYEQYF. The CDR3 bases are TGTGCCAGCAGCCTGACAGGGGGCGCTTCCTACGAGCAGTACTTC.

This clonotype was detected many times. V gene TRBV7-3 combines with J gene TRBJ2-1, with TRBD2 identical over 7 bases. After removal of 4 bases from V and 5 bases from J, the junction contained 11 bases not matched to a gene. This CDR3 has 16 residues. CDR1 SGHTA and CDR2 FQGTGA come from the germline V gene. CDR3 sequence reads: CASSSRGSGANNEQFF. DNA of the CDR3: TGTGCCAGCAGCTCCCGGGGGAGCGGGGCAAACAATGAGCAGTTCTTC. The full variable domain, with the rest looked up from reference TRBV7-3 and TRBJ2-1, is GAGVSQTPSNKVTEKGKYVELRCDPISGHTALYWYRQSLGQGPEFLIYFQGTGAADDSGLPNDRFFAVRPEGSVSTLKIQRTERGDSAVYLCASSSRGSGANNEQFFGPGTRLTVL.

This clonotype was recorded a few times. The gene calls are TRBV7-9 and TRBJ2-7, with TRBD1 as a possible D gene (6 bases). Looked up from germline, CDR1 is SEHNR and CDR2 is FQNEAQ (reference sequence). V dropped 5 bases and J dropped 4 bases, with 18 bases sitting between them. The CDR3 spans 15 residues. The CDR3 spells CASSPARQGPYEQYF. The CDR3 DNA reads TGTGCCAGCAGCCCGGCCAGGCAGGGGCCTTACGAGCAGTACTTC.

This clonotype was counted at least ten times. This chain joins TRBV7-2 and TRBJ1-5; D gene unclear. Germline-derived CDR1 and CDR2 are SGHTA and FQGNSA. Trimming took off 4 bases at V and 7 bases at J, with 20 bases between the two ends. The CDR3 is 16 amino acids. The CDR3, as DNA: TGTGCCAGCAGCTCTAGGACCGGGTTCCCGGGCCAGCCCCAGCATTTT. Translation: CASSSRTGFPGQPQHF.

This clonotype was counted a few times. J is TRBJ2-2 and V is TRBV3-1; possibly TRBD2 for D (5 bases). Between the trimmed V and J ends, which lost 1 base and 4 bases, there was a span of 16 bases. The CDR3 consists of 17 residues. CDR1 and CDR2 (germline): LGHDT, YNNKEL (reference sequence). The CDR3 nucleotides are TGTGCCAGCAGCCAAGGGCCGGTAGCGCCGGTCACCGGGGAGCTGTTTTTT. It encodes CASSQGPVAPVTGELFF.

The chain employs TRBV24-1 and TRBJ2-5; 7 nucleotides match TRBD1. This CDR3 comprises 15 residues. Per the germline V gene, CDR1 is KGHDR and CDR2 is SFDVKD. V was clipped by 1 base and J by 1 base; unmatched bases: 2. Here the CDR3 reads CATSDLRDSQETQYF. In nucleotides, the CDR3 is TGTGCCACCAGTGATTTAAGGGACAGCCAAGAGACCCAGTACTTC.

This clonotype was picked up a small number of times. The chain uses TRBV5-4 and TRBJ2-5; no clear D. V was clipped by 3 bases and J by 2 bases, with 11 bases between them. Germline CDR1 reads SGHNT; CDR2 reads YYREEE (reference sequence). There are 14 residues in the CDR3. The CDR3: CASSSGWVQETQYF. The CDR3 DNA sequence: TGTGCCAGCAGCTCTGGGTGGGTGCAAGAGACCCAGTACTTC.

The gene calls are TRBV6-5 and TRBJ1-1, with a possible D match to TRBD1 (6 bases). The CDR3 consists of 13 residues. Trimming shortened V by 2 bases and J by 8 bases, and 12 bases separated the two germline ends. Germline V gene data show CDR1 as MNHEY and CDR2 as SVGAGI. The DNA of the CDR3 is TGTGCCAGCAGTTACGGGGATACAGGGGAAGCTTTCTTT. Translation gives CASSYGDTGEAFF.

The table lists this clonotype with many counts. The CDR3 spells CASSLSAGGNTEAFF. DNA for the CDR3: TGTGCCAGCAGTTTATCGGCTGGGGGGAACACTGAAGCTTTCTTT. This chain links TRBV28 with TRBJ1-1; D may be TRBD1 (5 bases). This CDR3 contains 15 residues. From germline, CDR1 is MDHEN and CDR2 SYDVKM. Trimming left V 1 base short and J 1 base short, with 10 bases between.

This clonotype showed up just a few times. V gene TRBV24-1 combines with J gene TRBJ2-1; the D gene is possibly TRBD2 (5 bases). CDR3 size: 15 residues. From germline, CDR1 is KGHDR and CDR2 SFDVKD. V lost 2 bases to trimming and J lost 5 bases, with 12 bases between them. CDR3 in amino acids: CATSDSLAPDNEQFF. The CDR3 DNA reads TGTGCCACCAGTGATTCGTTAGCGCCAGACAATGAGCAGTTCTTC.

In its sample, this clonotype was seen a few times. The chain carries TRBV20-1 and TRBJ2-4, with D perhaps TRBD1 (6 bases). Trimming pared 6 bases from V and 3 bases from J, leaving 15 bases between. The CDR3 contains 14 residues. Germline V gene data show CDR1 as DFQATT and CDR2 as SNEGSKA (reference sequence). CDR3: CSASIRGRKNIQYF. CDR3 nucleotide sequence: TGCAGTGCCTCAATCAGGGGACGCAAAAACATTCAGTACTTC.

The chain combines TRBV14 with TRBJ2-3; 8 bases fit TRBD2. CDR1 and CDR2 (germline): SGHDN, FVKESK. J lost 5 bases, V lost 3 bases, and 7 bases had no gene match. This CDR3 contains 15 residues. The CDR3 region is CASSHTSGFGDTQYF. The DNA for the CDR3 is TGTGCCAGCAGCCACACTAGCGGCTTCGGAGATACGCAGTATTTT.

J is TRBJ2-7 and V is TRBV19; 12 bases fit TRBD1. The CDR3 contains 15 residues. V was clipped by 5 bases and J by 5 bases; unmatched bases: 7. The germline CDR1 and CDR2 sequences are LNHDA and SQIVND (reference sequence). The CDR3 loop is CASSLTGTGGDEQYF. Here the CDR3 DNA reads TGTGCCAGTAGTCTGACCGGGACAGGGGGCGACGAGCAGTACTTC. Combining the CDR3 with reference TRBV19 and TRBJ2-7 gives the whole variable domain DGGITQSPKYLFRKEGQNVTLSCEQNLNHDAMYWYRQDPGQGLRLIYYSQIVNDFQKGDIAEGYSVSREKKESFPLTVTSAQKNPTAFYLCASSLTGTGGDEQYFGPGTRLTVT.

This clonotype was detected ten times or more. The chain recombines TRBV7-9 with TRBJ2-1; D tentatively reads TRBD1 or TRBD2 (6 bases each). CDR3 size: 12 residues. Germline values: CDR1 SEHNR, CDR2 FQNEAQ (reference sequence). Trimming removed 4 bases from V and 6 bases from J, with 7 bases in between. CDR3 in DNA: TGTGCCAGCAGCTCGGGGGCCAATGAGCAGTTCTTC. Its translation is CASSSGANEQFF.

The chain couples TRBV7-6 to TRBJ2-3, with D perhaps matching TRBD1 (6 bases). The CDR3 has 14 residues. Germline lookup yields CDR1 SGHVS and CDR2 FNYEAQ. Trimming shortened V by 5 bases and J by 5 bases, and 14 bases separated the two germline ends. The CDR3 spells CASSETGLGDTQYF. CDR3 bases: TGTGCCAGCAGCGAAACAGGGCTCGGAGATACGCAGTATTTT.

V usage is TRBV28 and J usage is TRBJ1-5; D is undetermined. Trimming took off 6 bases at V and 0 bases at J, with 9 bases between the two ends. In germline, CDR1 is MDHEN, CDR2 SYDVKM. CDR3 size: 14 residues. CDR3 bases: TGTGCCAGCAGCGAAGCGTTTAGCAATCAGCCCCAGCATTTT. It specifies CASSEAFSNQPQHF.

J is TRBJ2-1 and V is TRBV7-9; the match to TRBD2 covers 12 bases. Per germline, CDR1 SEHNR and CDR2 FQNEAQ (reference sequence). The V gene end was trimmed by 6 bases and the J gene end by 5 bases; junction bases not matched to a gene: 11. The CDR3 length is 17 residues. The CDR3 bases are TGTGCCAGCAGTGACCCGAGGTCTAGCGGGGGGGACAATGAGCAGTTCTTC. Amino acid sequence: CASSDPRSSGGDNEQFF.

This clonotype has ten or more counts. This chain joins TRBV7-8 and TRBJ2-5; 8 bases align to TRBD1. The CDR3 has 16 residues. The germline CDR1 and CDR2 sequences are SGHVS and FQNEAQ. V shed 6 bases and J 1 base; nucleotides not matched to a gene: 10. The CDR3 here is CASSQGTGPTQETQYF. In DNA form, the CDR3 reads TGTGCCAGCAGTCAAGGGACAGGCCCGACCCAAGAGACCCAGTACTTC.

The V call is TRBV29-1, the J call TRBJ2-3; 7 nucleotides line up with TRBD1. The V gene end was trimmed by 5 bases and the J gene end by 1 base; junction bases not matched to a gene: 3. Germline lookup yields CDR1 SQVTM and CDR2 ANQGSEA. The CDR3 spans 13 residues. The CDR3 DNA sequence: TGCAGCGTTACAGGACAGGGCACAGATACGCAGTATTTT. This codes for CSVTGQGTDTQYF.